The entry below describes one T cell receptor (beta chain). Its antigen remains undetermined. There are no base qualities to consult, and no much larger clone falls within one base. The TCR beta CDR3 regions were amplified from the RNA transcripts. A first-round RT-PCR of the TCR CDR3 used the HTBI primer set with the Qiagen OneStep RT-PCR kit. A second multiplex PCR round built the libraries, followed by size selection and purification. Sequencing of the libraries was done on an Illumina HiSeq2000 using paired-end 100 bp reads. For the original study's pipeline: SOAPnuke was used to process the raw data, with reads discarded if the reads contained adapters or uncalled bases, had a mean Phred below 15, or lacked an exact constant-primer or identifier match. COPE v1.2.5 was used to merge high-quality paired reads, and clonotypes were defined as unique nucleotide sequences. Clonotypes were aligned to IMGT TRBV, TRBD and TRBJ reference segments using MiTCR v1.1. Analysis was restricted to V-J combinations with a frequency above 0.0001, which covered about 99% of repertoires. A TCS score was defined as the ratio between F50 (clonal expansion) and ExV (chaos), using BLOSUM62-based TCRdist between CDR3 peptides within each V-J. Welch's t-statistics and random forest reduced approximately 520 V-J features to roughly 13, which were used in a naive Bayes classifier (R e1071). TCRdb reworked the public reads: Q25 trimming with fastp, MiXCR clone assembly, productive beta chains retained. Entries that share a CDR3 protein sequence are merged under the most common genes and DNA. TCRdb's processing, not the authors' own work, is the source of the V and J calls. The sample includes 35,000 to 40,000 distinct CDR3 sequences, with roughly 50% observed a single time. About 6.2% of the sample rests with the top ten.

V lost 2 bases and J lost 3 bases, and the count of bases not matched to a germline gene is 4. The germline V gene encodes CDR1 LNHDA and CDR2 SQIVND (reference sequence). The CDR3 starts with the cysteine, ends with the phenylalanine, and has 16 residues. Only CDR3 DNA remains: 48 bases, in frame from the first base. Hyperthyroidism patients were aged 18 to 65 years and newly diagnosed, with disease duration of less than 2 months. Patients with uncontrolled infections, other autoimmune diseases, pregnancy or lactation were excluded. Diagnoses were based on clinical symptoms, serum thyroxine and TRAb, thyroid ultrasound and orbital computed tomography. Blood from progressor patients was drawn when they were first diagnosed with hyperthyroidism, before any ophthalmopathy symptoms appeared. PBMCs were isolated from about 9.2 ml of fresh peripheral blood by Ficoll-Paque density gradient centrifugation. Progressor patients were initially diagnosed with Graves' hyperthyroidism and developed ophthalmopathy during follow-up. Trizol reagent was used to extract total RNA, and RNA quality was then checked on an Agilent 2100 Bioanalyzer.

These data come from a study of T cells in Graves' hyperthyroidism and ophthalmopathy (dated by TCRdb to between 2018 and 2020). General notes on the study: Peripheral blood samples were taken at initial diagnosis, before any treatment was given. The 75 to 100 discovery patients were randomly split 7:3 into training and test sets. According to the paper, TCR Vbeta CDR3 sequencing was carried out on some 130 peripheral blood samples, which came from about 45 ophthalmopathy, 80 or so hyperthyroidism and some 17 progressor patients. Following sampling, methimazole starting at 30 mg daily was given to hyperthyroidism patients, and high-dose intravenous methylprednisolone was given to ophthalmopathy patients. Prospective prediction of ophthalmopathy was tested in an independent validation cohort of fewer than 20 hyperthyroidism patients and 15 to 17 patients who later progressed to ophthalmopathy. Thyroid tissue and blood T-cell repertoires from six Graves' hyperthyroidism patients were also compared in the study. To identify distinguishing TCR V-J signatures, a discovery cohort of about a hundred patients was used, comprising 43 with Graves' ophthalmopathy and approximately 57 with stable Graves' hyperthyroidism.

What the study reported, not specific to this receptor: No statistical method was used to fix the sample size in advance, and group allocation was not hidden from the investigators. Blood samples also contained most of the expanded thyroid clonotypes (frequency above 0.001), which suggests that blood repertoires may reflect thyroid immune responses. A 13 V-J signature model separated ophthalmopathy from stable hyperthyroidism, with just over 85% sensitivity and about 81% specificity in cross-validation and 80%/75% in testing. In validation, the model predicted progression to ophthalmopathy with over 60% sensitivity and 72% to 85% specificity, a median of about 6.7 months before onset.

The sequencing sample was made of blood. The V and J segments used are TRBV19 and TRBJ2-5, with 12 bases aligning to TRBD2. The sequence was collected from a woman aged 45-60 years with Graves' hyperthyroidism that later progressed to Graves' ophthalmopathy. The CDR3 region reads CASSIPTSGSEETQYF. The bases are TGTGCCAGTAGTATACCGACTAGCGGGAGCGAAGAGACCCAGTACTTC.